This T cell receptor (beta chain) was found in a study of tumor-infiltrating lymphocytes in primary liver carcinoma. Both blood RNA, taken from unsorted whole blood, and germline DNA were extracted. cDNA specific to TCR beta was made from 500 to 650 ng of total RNA, with a constant-region primer employed for priming. Construction of TCR beta libraries relied on three successive nested multiplex PCR rounds employing slightly modified ARM-PCR. The study ran its first two PCR rounds for roughly 9 cycles each, using TRBV1-TRBV30 forward primers and a C-beta reverse primer. Each CDR3 protein is one row after TCRdb ran MiXCR on the multiplex PCR reads. The data show about 180,000 distinct CDR3 sequences, 50% to 75% seen once. The V and J ends lost 11 bases and 0 bases respectively, with 17 bases between them. Germline lookup yields CDR1 SGHAT and CDR2 FQNNGV. This CDR3 has 14 residues.

The specimen sequenced was peripheral blood. The clonotype was recovered from a man in his forties with primary liver carcinoma and hepatitis B virus infection. V is TRBV11-2 and J is TRBJ2-7; no reliable D call. The CDR3 reads CASKPCHSSYEQYF. In DNA, the CDR3 is TGTGCCTCTAAACCGTGTCATAGCTCCTACGAGCAGTACTTC.